The clone carrying this T cell receptor beta chain appeared a few times. The data were produced by immunoSEQ multiplex PCR, yet TCRdb's version contains in-frame clones alone and is incomplete. The sample carries approximately 300,000 clones, less than 85% recorded once. This sample is part of a study of blood T cell repertoires in COVID-19. Trimming took off 6 bases at V and 4 bases at J, with 10 bases between the two ends. Germline CDR1 MDHEN, CDR2 SYDVKM. The CDR3 extends over 13 amino acids. Adults between about 18 and 89 years of age took part from more than 20 US areas. During the 2 weeks before they entered the study, exposed participants had met someone with a PCR-confirmed or clinician-diagnosed COVID-19 case.

This TCR was sampled from a woman aged 25 to 45 who had been exposed to COVID-19. The sequencing sample was made of PBMCs or T cells enriched from blood (not recorded which). The chain links TRBV28 to TRBJ1-5; unclear D gene. As DNA, the CDR3 is TGTGCCAGCAGGGGCGGGTATAATCAGCCCCAGCATTTT. It yields the protein CASRGGYNQPQHF.